Below are 18 T cell receptor beta chains sequenced from a single sample in a study of regulatory dendritic cells for organ transplantation. Allogeneic regulatory or mature dendritic cells were co-cultured for 5 days with CFSE-labeled sorted T cells at 1:10. Clones were read by immunoSEQ multiplex PCR, and TCRdb kept only the in-frame ones, dropping some. The table has 20,000 to 25,000 clones, 70% to 90% seen once. These receptors are not linked to any known antigen. The sequenced sample consisted of naive CD4+ T cells from blood cultured with regulatory dendritic cells. Described subset: CD45RA+ naive T cells. The receptors here all came from a human donor in good health.

The chain recombines TRBV30 with TRBJ2-3; maybe TRBD2 (6 bases). Trimming removed 0 bases at V and 6 bases at J, with 10 bases between. Germline V gene data show CDR1 as GTSNPN and CDR2 as SVGIG (reference sequence). The CDR3 has 13 residues. This CDR3 reads CAWSVGGADTQYF. The CDR3 DNA reads TGTGCCTGGAGTGTAGGCGGGGCCGATACGCAGTATTTT.

The DNA for the CDR3 is TGTGCCAGTCGACACGGGACAGGGGGCCCAGATACGCAGTATTTT. Its protein product is CASRHGTGGPDTQYF. The V and J genes are TRBV6-1 and TRBJ2-3; 12 bases are a match to TRBD1. CDR3 size: 15 residues. V lost 9 bases and J lost 4; bases outside the gene matches: 8. From germline, CDR1 is MNHNS and CDR2 SASEGT.

Here the CDR3 DNA reads TGTGCCAGCAGGGGGACAGTGAGCTACGAGCAGTACTTC. It yields the protein CASRGTVSYEQYF. V gene TRBV25-1 combines with J gene TRBJ2-7; 7 bases match TRBD1. This CDR3 has 13 amino acids. J was trimmed by 3 bases and V by 6 bases; bases with no gene match: 5. From germline, CDR1 is MGHDK and CDR2 SYGVNS.

The chain carries TRBV5-5 and TRBJ2-1, with no clear D. The CDR3 totals 16 residues. Per germline, CDR1 SGHKS and CDR2 YYEKEE (reference sequence). V was shortened by 0 bases and J by 6 bases, with 16 bases between the two germline ends. The CDR3 spells CASSLGSRDRINEQFF. The CDR3 DNA reads as TGTGCCAGCAGCTTGGGGTCGCGCGATCGGATCAATGAGCAGTTCTTC.

CDR3 bases: TGTGCCAGCACGTCCAACAGGGATGGCTACACCTTC. Its protein is CASTSNRDGYTF. The rearrangement links TRBV7-9 to TRBJ1-2; possible D gene TRBD1, 6 bases. Per the germline V gene, CDR1 is SEHNR and CDR2 is FQNEAQ (reference sequence). V was pared by 7 bases and J by 6 bases, with 12 bases between. The CDR3 totals 12 residues. The variable domain in full, with the rest retrieved from reference TRBV7-9 and TRBJ1-2, is DTGVSQNPRHKITKRGQNVTFRCDPISEHNRLYWYRQTLGQGPEFLTYFQNEAQLEKSRLLSDRFSAERPKGSFSTLEIQRTEQGDSAMYLCASTSNRDGYTFGSGTRLTVV.

In DNA, the CDR3 is TGTGCCAGCAGCTATATCCGGGGGTGGGAAGGCCAAGAGACCCAGTACTTC. This codes for CASSYIRGWEGQETQYF. V gene TRBV5-8 combines with J gene TRBJ2-5; a weak D match, TRBD2 (6 bases). CDR3 length equals 17 residues. V was trimmed by 3 bases and J by 1 base, leaving 19 bases between them. Germline V lookup: CDR1 SGHTS, CDR2 YDEGEE.

This clone was picked up one time. This chain uses TRBV29-1 with TRBJ1-1; 8 bases align to TRBD1. The CDR3 totals 14 residues. Trimming removed 7 bases from V and 0 bases from J; junction bases left unmatched: 7. Per germline, CDR1 SQVTM and CDR2 ANQGSEA. The CDR3 coding sequence is TGCAGCGCTAGACAGGGGCCGATGAACACTGAAGCTTTCTTT. This codes for CSARQGPMNTEAFF. Supplemented by reference TRBV29-1 and TRBJ1-1, the full variable domain reads SAVISQKPSRDICQRGTSLTIQCQVDSQVTMMFWYRQQPGQSLTLIATANQGSEATYESGFVIDKFPISRPNLTFSTLTVSNMSPEDSSIYLCSARQGPMNTEAFFGQGTRLTVV.

This chain links TRBV19 with TRBJ2-2; weak D call: TRBD1 (5 bases). V gave up 3 bases and J gave up 6 bases, with 8 bases separating them. Germline assignment: CDR1 LNHDA and CDR2 SQIVND (reference sequence). The CDR3 is made up of 13 amino acids. This chain's CDR3 is CASSMRQSGELFF. The CDR3 region has the DNA TGTGCCAGTAGTATGAGACAGTCCGGGGAGCTGTTTTTT.

V is TRBV30 and J is TRBJ1-4; 7 bases agree with TRBD1. The ends lost 5 bases at V and 7 bases at J; junction bases unmatched: 7. From germline, CDR1 is GTSNPN and CDR2 SVGIG (reference sequence). There are 13 residues in the CDR3. CDR3 nucleotides: TGTGCCTGGGACAGACAGGGACTTGAAAAACTGTTTTTT. This codes for CAWDRQGLEKLFF.

The chain is built from TRBV7-2 and TRBJ2-2; 10 bases line up with TRBD2. After removal of 2 bases from V and 6 bases from J, the junction contained 12 bases not matched to a gene. The germline CDR1 and CDR2 sequences are SGHTA and FQGNSA. The CDR3 runs to 18 residues. The DNA for the CDR3 is TGTGCCAGCAGCTTATTTGGGGTAGCGGGAGGTGGTGCCGGGGAGCTGTTTTTT. Translation gives CASSLFGVAGGGAGELFF.

Only one count was recorded for this clone. The DNA for the CDR3 is TGTGCCAGCAGCTCCCCGACCGGTGAGCAGTTCTTC. Its translation: CASSSPTGEQFF. The V call is TRBV7-3, the J call TRBJ2-1; D uncertain. This CDR3 has 12 residues. The germline V gene has CDR1 SGHTA and CDR2 FQGTGA. Deletions cut 4 bases from V and 9 bases from J, with 10 bases between.

V is TRBV7-2 and J is TRBJ2-3; TRBD2 might be the D (6 bases). The CDR3 is 16 amino acids. The V gene's germline CDR1 is SGHTA and CDR2 FQGNSA. Trimming stripped 2 bases from V and 1 base from J, with 13 bases between. CDR3 amino acids: CASSLSPSSGTDTQYF. The CDR3 bases are TGTGCCAGCAGCTTATCCCCATCTAGCGGCACAGATACGCAGTATTTT.

The chain recombines TRBV27 with TRBJ1-1, with D perhaps TRBD1 (6 bases). The CDR3 runs to 18 residues. Trimming took off 5 bases at V and 3 bases at J, with 25 bases between the two ends. Germline V CDR1 and CDR2: MNHEY, SMNVEV (reference sequence). The CDR3 reads CASSLRPGHFTGDTEAFF. The CDR3 bases are TGTGCCAGCAGTCTGAGACCGGGACACTTCACGGGGGACACTGAAGCTTTCTTT.

The chain links TRBV5-1 to TRBJ2-5; 7 positions match TRBD2. V lost 0 bases and J lost 5; bases outside the gene matches: 10. This CDR3 comprises 16 residues. Germline V gene sequence: CDR1 SGHRS, CDR2 YFSETQ. CDR3 bases: TGCGCCAGCAGCTTGGGACTAGCTTTCCTGCGGGAGACCCAGTACTTC. The encoded protein is CASSLGLAFLRETQYF.

The J gene is TRBJ1-2, the V gene TRBV6-5; 9 nucleotides agree with TRBD1. V lost 6 bases and J lost 8; bases outside the gene matches: 7. The CDR3 extends over 13 amino acids. The V gene's germline CDR1 is MNHEY and CDR2 SVGAGI. DNA for the CDR3: TGTGCCAGCAGCCCGGGACAGGGTCGAGGCTACACCTTC. This codes for CASSPGQGRGYTF.

The chain carries TRBV4-3 and TRBJ1-4; the D is unclear. Trimming left V 3 bases short and J 2 bases short, with 22 bases between. Germline CDR1 is LGHNA and CDR2 is YSLEER. The CDR3 covers 19 residues. The CDR3, as DNA: TGCGCCAGCAGCCAGCACATAAGACGGCGGGTGATGACTAATGAAAAACTGTTTTTT. Its translation is CASSQHIRRRVMTNEKLFF.

The chain carries TRBV6-6 and TRBJ1-1; tentative D call: TRBD1 (5 bases). The germline V and J ends were trimmed by 5 bases and 3 bases, with 19 bases remaining between them. Germline CDR1 is MNHNY and CDR2 is SVGAGI (reference sequence). This CDR3 spans 16 amino acids. The CDR3 coding sequence is TGTGCCAGCAGTCGAGGGAGGACTGGGACCGACACTGAAGCTTTCTTT. Protein sequence: CASSRGRTGTDTEAFF.

J is TRBJ1-1 and V is TRBV7-2; unclear D gene. Germline-derived CDR1 and CDR2 are SGHTA and FQGNSA. The V gene lost 3 bases and the J gene lost 3 bases, with 11 bases spanning the gap. The CDR3 runs 14 residues. The CDR3, as DNA: TGTGCCAGCAGCTTGAGTGGGCAACACACTGAAGCTTTCTTT. Its translation: CASSLSGQHTEAFF.